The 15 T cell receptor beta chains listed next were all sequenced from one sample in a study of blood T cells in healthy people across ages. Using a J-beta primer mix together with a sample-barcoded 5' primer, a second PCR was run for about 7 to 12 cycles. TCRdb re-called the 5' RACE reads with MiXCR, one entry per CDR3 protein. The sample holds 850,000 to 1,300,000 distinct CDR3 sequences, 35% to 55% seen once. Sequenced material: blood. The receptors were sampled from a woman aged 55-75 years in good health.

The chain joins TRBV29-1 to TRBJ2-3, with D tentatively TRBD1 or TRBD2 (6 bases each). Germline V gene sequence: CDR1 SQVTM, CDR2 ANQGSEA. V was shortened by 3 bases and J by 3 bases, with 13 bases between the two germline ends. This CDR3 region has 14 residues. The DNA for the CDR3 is TGCAGCGTTGACGGAGGGGGTTTGACAGATACGCAGTATTTT. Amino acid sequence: CSVDGGGLTDTQYF.

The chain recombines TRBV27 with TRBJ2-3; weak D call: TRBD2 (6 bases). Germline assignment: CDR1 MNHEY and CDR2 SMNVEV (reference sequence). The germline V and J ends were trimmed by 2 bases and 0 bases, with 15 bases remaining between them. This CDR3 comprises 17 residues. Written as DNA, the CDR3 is TGTGCCAGCAGTTTACTCCGAGGCGGGACTAGCACAGATACGCAGTATTTT. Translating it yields CASSLLRGGTSTDTQYF.

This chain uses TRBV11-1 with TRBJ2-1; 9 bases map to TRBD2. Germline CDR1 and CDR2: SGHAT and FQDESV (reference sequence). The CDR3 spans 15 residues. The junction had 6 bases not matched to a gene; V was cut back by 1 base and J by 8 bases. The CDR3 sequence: CASSLGTSGWYEQFF. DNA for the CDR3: TGTGCCAGCAGCTTAGGTACTAGCGGGTGGTATGAGCAGTTCTTC.

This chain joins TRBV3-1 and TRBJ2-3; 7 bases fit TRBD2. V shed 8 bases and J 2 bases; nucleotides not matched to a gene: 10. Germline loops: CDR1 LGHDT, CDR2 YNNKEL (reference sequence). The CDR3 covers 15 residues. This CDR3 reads CASSPSLAVTDTQYF. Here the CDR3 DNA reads TGTGCCAGCTCTCCCAGCCTAGCGGTCACAGATACGCAGTATTTT.

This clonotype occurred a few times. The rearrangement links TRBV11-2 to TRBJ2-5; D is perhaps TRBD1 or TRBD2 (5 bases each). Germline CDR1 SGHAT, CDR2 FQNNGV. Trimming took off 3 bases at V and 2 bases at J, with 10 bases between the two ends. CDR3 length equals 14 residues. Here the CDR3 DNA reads TGTGCCAGCAGCTTCGCCGGGACGCAAGAGACCCAGTACTTC. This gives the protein CASSFAGTQETQYF. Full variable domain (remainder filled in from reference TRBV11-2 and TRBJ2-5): EAGVAQSPRYKIIEKRQSVAFWCNPISGHATLYWYQQILGQGPKLLIQFQNNGVVDDSQLPKDRFSAERLKGVDSTLKIQPAKLEDSAVYLCASSFAGTQETQYFGPGTRLLVL.

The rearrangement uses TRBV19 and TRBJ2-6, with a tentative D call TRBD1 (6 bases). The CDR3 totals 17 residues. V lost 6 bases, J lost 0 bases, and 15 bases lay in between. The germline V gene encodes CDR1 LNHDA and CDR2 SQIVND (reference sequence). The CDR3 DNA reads TGTGCCAGTAGCCCTGGCCAGGGGAACTCTGGGGCCAACGTCCTGACTTTC. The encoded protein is CASSPGQGNSGANVLTF.

The CDR3 loop reads CASSQDIPERRGLSISYNSPLHF. CDR3 nucleotide sequence: TGCGCCAGCAGCCAAGATATACCGGAGAGAAGGGGACTATCTATCTCCTATAATTCACCCCTCCACTTT. The V call is TRBV4-1, the J call TRBJ1-6; D might be TRBD1 (5 bases). The V end lost 0 bases, the J end lost 0 bases, and 27 bases lay between the germline ends. This CDR3 spans 23 amino acids. Germline CDR1 reads MGHRA; CDR2 reads YSYEKL.

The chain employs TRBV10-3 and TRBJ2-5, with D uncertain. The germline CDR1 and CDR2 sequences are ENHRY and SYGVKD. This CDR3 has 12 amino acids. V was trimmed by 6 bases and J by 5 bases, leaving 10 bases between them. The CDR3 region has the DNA TGTGCCATCAGCCAGGACCTCGAGACCCAGTACTTC. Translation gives CAISQDLETQYF.

CDR3 residues: CASSLGTSAWDNEQYF. CDR3 DNA: TGCGCCAGCAGCTTAGGGACTAGCGCCTGGGACAATGAGCAGTACTTC. The chain recombines TRBV5-1 with TRBJ2-5; 10 bases line up with TRBD2. Germline trimming cut 2 bases from V and 11 bases from J; bases unmatched to any gene: 15. The CDR3 extends over 16 amino acids. Germline V gives CDR1 SGHRS, CDR2 YFSETQ.

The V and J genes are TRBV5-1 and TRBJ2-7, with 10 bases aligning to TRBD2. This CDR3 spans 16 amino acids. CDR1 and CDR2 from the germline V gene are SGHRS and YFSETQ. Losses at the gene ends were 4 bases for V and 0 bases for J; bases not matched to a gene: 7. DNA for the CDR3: TGCGCCAGCAGCCCCACACTAGCGGGAAACTCCTACGAGCAGTACTTC. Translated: CASSPTLAGNSYEQYF. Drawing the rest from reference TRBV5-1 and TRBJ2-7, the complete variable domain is KAGVTQTPRYLIKTRGQQVTLSCSPISGHRSVSWYQQTPGQGLQFLFEYFSETQRNKGNFPGRFSGRQFSNSRSEMNVSTLELGDSALYLCASSPTLAGNSYEQYFGPGTRLTVT.

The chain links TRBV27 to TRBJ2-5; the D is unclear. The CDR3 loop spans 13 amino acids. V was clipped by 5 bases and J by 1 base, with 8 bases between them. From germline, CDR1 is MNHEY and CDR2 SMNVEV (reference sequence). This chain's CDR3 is CASSVWAQETQYF. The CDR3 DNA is TGTGCCAGCAGTGTATGGGCCCAAGAGACCCAGTACTTC.

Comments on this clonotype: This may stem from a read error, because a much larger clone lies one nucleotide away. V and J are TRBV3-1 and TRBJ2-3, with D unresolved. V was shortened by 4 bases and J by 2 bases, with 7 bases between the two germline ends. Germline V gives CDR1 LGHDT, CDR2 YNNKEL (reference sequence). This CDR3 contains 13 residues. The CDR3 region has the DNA TGTGCCAGCAGCCCGGACGTCACAGATACGCAGTATTTT. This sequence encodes CASSPDVTDTQYF.

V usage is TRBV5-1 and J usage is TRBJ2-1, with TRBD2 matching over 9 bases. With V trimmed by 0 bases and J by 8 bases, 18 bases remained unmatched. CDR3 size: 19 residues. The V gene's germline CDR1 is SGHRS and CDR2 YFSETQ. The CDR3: CASSLGVGASGALVDEQFF. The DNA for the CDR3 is TGCGCCAGCAGCTTGGGAGTTGGGGCTAGCGGGGCGCTAGTAGATGAGCAGTTCTTC.

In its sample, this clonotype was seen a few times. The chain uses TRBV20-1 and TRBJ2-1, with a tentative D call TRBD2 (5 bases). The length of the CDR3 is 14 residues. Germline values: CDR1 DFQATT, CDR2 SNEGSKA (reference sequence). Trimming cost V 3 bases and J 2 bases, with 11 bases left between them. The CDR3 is CSASTDWTYNEQFF. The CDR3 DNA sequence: TGCAGTGCTAGCACGGACTGGACCTACAATGAGCAGTTCTTC.

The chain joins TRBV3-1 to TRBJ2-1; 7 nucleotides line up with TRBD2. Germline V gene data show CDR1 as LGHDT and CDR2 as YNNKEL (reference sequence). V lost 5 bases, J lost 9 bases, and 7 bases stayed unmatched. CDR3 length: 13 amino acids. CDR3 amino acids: CASSTRLAGEQFF. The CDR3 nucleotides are TGTGCCAGCAGCACACGACTAGCTGGTGAGCAGTTCTTC.